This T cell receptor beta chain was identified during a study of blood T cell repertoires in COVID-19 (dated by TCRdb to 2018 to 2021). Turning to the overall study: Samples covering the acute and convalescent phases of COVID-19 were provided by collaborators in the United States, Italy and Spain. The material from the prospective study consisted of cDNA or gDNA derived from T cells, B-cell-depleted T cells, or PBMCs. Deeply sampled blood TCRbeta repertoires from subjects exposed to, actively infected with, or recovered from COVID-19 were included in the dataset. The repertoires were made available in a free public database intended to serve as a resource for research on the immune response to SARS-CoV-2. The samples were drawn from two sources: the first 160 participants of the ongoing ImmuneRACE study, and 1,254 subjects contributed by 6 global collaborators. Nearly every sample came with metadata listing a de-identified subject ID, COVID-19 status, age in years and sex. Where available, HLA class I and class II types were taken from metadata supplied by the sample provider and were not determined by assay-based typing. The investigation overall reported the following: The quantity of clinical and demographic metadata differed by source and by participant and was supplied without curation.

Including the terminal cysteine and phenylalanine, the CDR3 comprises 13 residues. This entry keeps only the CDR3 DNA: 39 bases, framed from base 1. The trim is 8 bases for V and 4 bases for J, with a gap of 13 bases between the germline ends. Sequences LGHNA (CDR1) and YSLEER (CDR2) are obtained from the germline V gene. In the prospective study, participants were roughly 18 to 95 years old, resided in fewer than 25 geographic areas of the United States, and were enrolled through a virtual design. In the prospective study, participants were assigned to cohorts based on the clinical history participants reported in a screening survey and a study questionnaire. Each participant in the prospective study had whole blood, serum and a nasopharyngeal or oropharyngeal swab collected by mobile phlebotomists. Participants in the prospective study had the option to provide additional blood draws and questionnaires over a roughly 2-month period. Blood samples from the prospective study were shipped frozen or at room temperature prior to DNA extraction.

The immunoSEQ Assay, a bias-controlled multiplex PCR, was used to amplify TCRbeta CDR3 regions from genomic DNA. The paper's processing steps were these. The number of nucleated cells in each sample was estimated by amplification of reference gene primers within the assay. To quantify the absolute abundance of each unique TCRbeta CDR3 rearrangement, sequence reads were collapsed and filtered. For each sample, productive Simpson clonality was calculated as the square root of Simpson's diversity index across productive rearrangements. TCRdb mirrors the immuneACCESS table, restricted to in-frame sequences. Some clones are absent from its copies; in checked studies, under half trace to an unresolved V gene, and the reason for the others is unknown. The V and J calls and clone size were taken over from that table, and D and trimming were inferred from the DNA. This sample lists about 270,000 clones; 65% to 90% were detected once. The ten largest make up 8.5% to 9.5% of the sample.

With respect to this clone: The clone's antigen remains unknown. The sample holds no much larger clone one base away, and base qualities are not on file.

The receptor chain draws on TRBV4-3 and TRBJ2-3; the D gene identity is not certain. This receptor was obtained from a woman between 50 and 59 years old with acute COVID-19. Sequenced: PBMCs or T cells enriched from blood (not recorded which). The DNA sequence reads TGCGCCAGCCTGCCCAGTTCAGCAGATACGCAGTATTTT. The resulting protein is CASLPSSADTQYF.